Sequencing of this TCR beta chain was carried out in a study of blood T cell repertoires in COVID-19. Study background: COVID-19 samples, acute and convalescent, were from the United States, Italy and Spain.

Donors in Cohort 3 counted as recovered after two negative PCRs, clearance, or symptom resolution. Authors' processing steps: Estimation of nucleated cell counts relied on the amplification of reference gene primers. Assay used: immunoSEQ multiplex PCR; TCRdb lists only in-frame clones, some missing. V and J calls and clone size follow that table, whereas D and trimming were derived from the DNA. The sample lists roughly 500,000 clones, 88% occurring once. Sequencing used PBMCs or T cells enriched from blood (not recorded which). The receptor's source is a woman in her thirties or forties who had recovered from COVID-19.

CDR3 DNA sequence: TGTGCCAGCAACCCGGGACAGGGAGTTACAGATACGCAGTATTTT. Amino acid sequence: CASNPGQGVTDTQYF. The V call is TRBV9, the J call TRBJ2-3, with 9 bases matching TRBD1. This CDR3 spans 15 amino acids. The germline V gene encodes CDR1 SGDLS and CDR2 YYNGEE. V dropped 6 bases and J dropped 3; count of bases not matched to a gene: 8.